The 22 T cell receptor beta chains in this list originate from one sample, sequenced in a study of T-cell reconstitution after alpha-beta-depleted transplantation in children. TCRbeta library preparation incorporated unique molecular identifiers. TCRdb ran MiXCR on the PCR reads and lists one entry per CDR3 protein. The sample contains hundreds of thousands of distinct CDR3 sequences, around 15% of which appear only once. The sample in question was PBMCs, mostly from graft donor cells, obtained 360 days after TCRalphabeta/CD19-depleted stem cell transplant. These receptor sequences come from a male patient younger than 18 who had a stem cell transplant for acute lymphoblastic leukemia, so the T cells may come from the graft donor.

The chain carries TRBV10-3 and TRBJ2-7; 11 bases agree with TRBD1. CDR3 length equals 16 residues. Germline V gene data show CDR1 as ENHRY and CDR2 as SYGVKD. J gave up 5 bases and V 3 bases, and 9 bases lay outside the gene matches. As DNA, the CDR3 is TGTGCCATCAGTGAACCACACCGGGACAGGGGGGACGAGCAGTACTTC. Amino acids: CAISEPHRDRGDEQYF.

The J gene is TRBJ1-2, the V gene TRBV18; tentative D call: TRBD1 (5 bases). Germline V gives CDR1 KGHSH, CDR2 LQKENI. V gave up 3 bases and J gave up 4 bases, with 12 bases separating them. This CDR3 contains 14 residues. This chain's CDR3 is CASSPLPDSYGYTF. The CDR3 DNA follows: TGTGCCAGCTCACCCTTACCCGACAGCTATGGCTACACCTTC.

This clonotype was seen only a few times. The chain combines TRBV20-1 with TRBJ2-3, with 13 positions matching TRBD2. There are 14 residues in the CDR3. From germline, CDR1 is DFQATT and CDR2 SNEGSKA (reference sequence). The trim removed 4 bases at V and 7 bases at J, leaving 5 bases unmatched. The CDR3 spells CSATTSGRSNTQYF. Here the CDR3 DNA reads TGCAGTGCTACGACTAGCGGGAGGTCGAATACGCAGTATTTT.

This clonotype was detected a few times. The genes are TRBV5-1 and TRBJ2-7; 8 bases are shared with TRBD2. The CDR3 spans 15 residues. The germline V gene encodes CDR1 SGHRS and CDR2 YFSETQ. V trimming: 3 bases; J trimming: 1 base; junction bases outside the gene matches: 6. CDR3 amino acids: CASSSQAGASYEQYF. CDR3 nucleotide sequence: TGCGCCAGCAGCTCCCAAGCGGGAGCGTCCTACGAGCAGTACTTC.

The chain couples TRBV11-2 to TRBJ2-1; possibly TRBD2 for D (6 bases). Trimming removed 8 bases from V and 15 bases from J, with 29 bases in between. The germline V gene encodes CDR1 SGHAT and CDR2 FQNNGV. CDR3 size: 15 residues. The CDR3 nucleotides read TGTGCCAGCGTTCTTAGCGGTCCTGGAGGGACTGGCCTGTTCTTC. It encodes CASVLSGPGGTGLFF. Using reference TRBV11-2 and TRBJ2-1 for the parts outside the CDR3, the full variable domain is EAGVAQSPRYKIIEKRQSVAFWCNPISGHATLYWYQQILGQGPKLLIQFQNNGVVDDSQLPKDRFSAERLKGVDSTLKIQPAKLEDSAVYLCASVLSGPGGTGLFFGPGTRLTVL.

V is TRBV12-3 or TRBV12-4 and J is TRBJ1-5; no definite D call. This CDR3 is built from 14 residues. V lost 6 bases and J 3 bases, leaving 12 bases between the germline ends. The CDR3 protein is CASSVRGVNQPQHF. The CDR3, as DNA: TGTGCCAGCAGCGTGCGTGGGGTCAATCAGCCCCAGCATTTT.

The chain couples TRBV7-2 to TRBJ2-2; 11 bases match TRBD2. The V gene's germline CDR1 is SGHTA and CDR2 FQGNSA. Germline trimming cut 5 bases from V and 3 bases from J; bases unmatched to any gene: 8. The CDR3 has 17 amino acids. The CDR3 sequence: CASSRFSGRGDTGELFF. Here the CDR3 DNA reads TGTGCCAGCAGCCGATTTAGCGGGAGGGGCGACACCGGGGAGCTGTTTTTT.

V and J are TRBV10-3 and TRBJ2-1; 8 positions agree with TRBD1. The length of the CDR3 is 18 residues. Germline trimming cut 0 bases from V and 4 bases from J; bases unmatched to any gene: 11. CDR1 and CDR2 (germline): ENHRY, SYGVKD. The CDR3 DNA reads TGTGCCATCAGTGAGTCGGAAAGGACAGGGCCTATTTACAATGAGCAGTTCTTC. Translating gives CAISESERTGPIYNEQFF.

V usage is TRBV20-1 and J usage is TRBJ2-2; TRBD1 matches at 8 bases. CDR3 size: 16 residues. With 3 bases clipped from V and 5 bases from J, the junction kept 11 bases outside the gene matches. Per germline, CDR1 DFQATT and CDR2 SNEGSKA (reference sequence). The CDR3: CSASGKGYRGTGELFF. The CDR3 nucleotides read TGCAGTGCTAGTGGAAAGGGTTACAGGGGGACCGGGGAGCTGTTTTTT.

The rearrangement links TRBV20-1 to TRBJ2-3, with 11 bases fitting TRBD2. V was pared by 5 bases and J by 6 bases, with 7 bases of the junction left unmatched. This CDR3 region has 14 residues. From germline, CDR1 is DFQATT and CDR2 SNEGSKA (reference sequence). CDR3 nucleotide sequence: TGCAGTGCTGAGCTAGCGGGAGGAATGGATACGCAGTATTTT. It yields the protein CSAELAGGMDTQYF.

This clonotype occurred many times. The chain carries TRBV12-3 or TRBV12-4 and TRBJ2-4; no clear D. The CDR3 runs to 13 residues. V gave up 6 bases and J gave up 6 bases, with 12 bases separating them. The CDR3, as DNA: TGTGCCAGCAGACATAATTCCGGAAACATTCAGTACTTC. Translation: CASRHNSGNIQYF.

V and J are TRBV7-9 and TRBJ2-1; no clear D gene. This CDR3 is 15 amino acids long. Germline lookup yields CDR1 SEHNR and CDR2 FQNEAQ (reference sequence). Deletions cut 4 bases from V and 5 bases from J, with 15 bases between. The CDR3 sequence: CASSSPWQANNEQFF. The CDR3 coding sequence is TGTGCCAGCAGCTCTCCGTGGCAGGCTAACAATGAGCAGTTCTTC.

The chain is built from TRBV7-9 and TRBJ2-1; TRBD2 matches at 9 bases. CDR1 is SEHNR, CDR2 FQNEAQ, per germline (reference sequence). The CDR3 length is 15 residues. The junction had 6 bases not matched to a gene; V was cut back by 4 bases and J by 5 bases. The CDR3 here is CASSSGRGRDNEQFF. The CDR3 DNA reads as TGTGCCAGCAGCTCCGGCCGCGGGAGGGACAATGAGCAGTTCTTC.

This clonotype was picked up many times. The V call is TRBV7-9, the J call TRBJ2-1, with TRBD1 as a possible D gene (6 bases). The ends were cut back, 8 bases at V and 6 bases at J, with 8 bases in the middle. This CDR3 is built from 11 residues. Germline loops: CDR1 SEHNR, CDR2 FQNEAQ (reference sequence). The CDR3 loop is CASAGVNEQFF. CDR3 DNA sequence: TGTGCCAGCGCAGGGGTCAATGAGCAGTTCTTC. The whole variable domain, remainder taken from reference TRBV7-9 and TRBJ2-1, is DTGVSQNPRHKITKRGQNVTFRCDPISEHNRLYWYRQTLGQGPEFLTYFQNEAQLEKSRLLSDRFSAERPKGSFSTLEIQRTEQGDSAMYLCASAGVNEQFFGPGTRLTVL.

This clonotype was seen a few times. CDR3 coding DNA: TGTGCCAGCAGCTTAGTGGGGACTAGAGAGGGAGATACGCAGTATTTT. Its translation is CASSLVGTREGDTQYF. This chain joins TRBV7-3 and TRBJ2-3; the match to TRBD2 covers 8 bases. The V gene's germline CDR1 is SGHTA and CDR2 FQGTGA. The CDR3 loop spans 16 amino acids. Trimming took 2 bases from V and 5 from J; bases not matched to a gene: 9. Based on the CDR3 plus reference TRBV7-3 and TRBJ2-3, the full variable domain is GAGVSQTPSNKVTEKGKYVELRCDPISGHTALYWYRQSLGQGPEFLIYFQGTGAADDSGLPNDRFFAVRPEGSVSTLKIQRTERGDSAVYLCASSLVGTREGDTQYFGPGTRLTVL.

The chain employs TRBV29-1 and TRBJ1-3; TRBD1 might be the D (5 bases). The germline V gene encodes CDR1 SQVTM and CDR2 ANQGSEA. Trimming stripped 3 bases from V and 4 bases from J, with 22 bases between. This CDR3 comprises 17 residues. The CDR3 bases are TGCAGCGTTGAGGGGCATGGGAGGACCTCGGGCGGAAACACCATATATTTT. Translated, it gives CSVEGHGRTSGGNTIYF.

There are a few counts of this clonotype. The chain joins TRBV19 to TRBJ2-1; 10 bases match TRBD2. CDR1 is LNHDA and CDR2 is SQIVND in the germline V gene (reference sequence). This CDR3 has 14 residues. J gave up 8 bases and V 5 bases, and 6 bases lay outside the gene matches. CDR3 DNA sequence: TGTGCCAGTAGTGAGCGGGAGGGCCACTATGAGCAGTTCTTC. This translates into CASSEREGHYEQFF.

This clonotype was seen repeatedly, ten times or more. V usage is TRBV12-3 or TRBV12-4 and J usage is TRBJ2-5; 7 bases match TRBD1. The J segment lost 1 base and the V segment lost 6 bases, leaving 5 bases of the junction unmatched. The CDR3 extends over 14 amino acids. The CDR3 region has the DNA TGTGCCAGCAGACCTAGACAGGGCCAAGAGACCCAGTACTTC. Translated, it gives CASRPRQGQETQYF.

This clonotype was seen a few times. The chain employs TRBV13 and TRBJ2-7; maybe TRBD2 (6 bases). V gave up 5 bases and J gave up 5 bases, with 16 bases separating them. Germline loops: CDR1 PRHDT, CDR2 FYEKMQ (reference sequence). CDR3 size: 14 residues. This CDR3 reads CASSGGTAVHEQYF. The DNA for the CDR3 is TGTGCCAGCAGCGGGGGGACCGCAGTCCACGAGCAGTACTTC.

J is TRBJ1-1 and V is TRBV24-1, with TRBD1 matching over 7 bases. Per the germline V gene, CDR1 is KGHDR and CDR2 is SFDVKD. The trim removed 4 bases at V and 0 bases at J, leaving 10 bases unmatched. CDR3 size: 17 residues. The CDR3 DNA sequence: TGTGCCACCAGTGACCGACCCATCACAGGGGTGAACACTGAAGCTTTCTTT. This translates into CATSDRPITGVNTEAFF.

This sequence joins TRBV5-1 and TRBJ2-2; D unresolved. The germline gives CDR1 SGHRS, CDR2 YFSETQ. The CDR3 has 15 residues. Trimming took 2 bases from V and 5 from J, leaving 13 bases between them. CDR3 sequence (DNA): TGCGCCAGCAGCTTATTCCCTCGGGCTACCGGGGAGCTGTTTTTT. Its translation is CASSLFPRATGELFF.

V gene TRBV7-9 combines with J gene TRBJ2-7, with D possibly matching TRBD2 (7 bases). The CDR3 covers 16 residues. The germline V and J ends were trimmed by 0 bases and 0 bases, with 12 bases remaining between them. CDR1 SEHNR and CDR2 FQNEAQ come from the germline V gene (reference sequence). The CDR3 sequence: CASSLARGLSSYEQYF. CDR3 in DNA: TGTGCCAGCAGCTTAGCCAGGGGACTAAGCTCCTACGAGCAGTACTTC.